This T cell receptor (beta chain) originates from a study of blood T cell repertoires in COVID-19. Study overall: PBMCs, B-cell-depleted T cells, or T cells provided the cDNA or gDNA that made up the material.

The CDR3 runs 13 residues. Trimming took 6 bases from V and 1 from J, leaving 9 bases between them. The participants were between roughly 18 and 90 years old and came from about two dozen US areas. Two consecutive negative NP/OP PCR tests, clearance, or resolved symptoms defined Cohort 3 recovery. The authors' processing: Estimation of nucleated cell counts was performed using reference gene primer amplification. The table came from immunoSEQ multiplex PCR; TCRdb's copy has only in-frame clones and leaves some out. V and J calls and clone size are copied from that table; D and trimming were computed from the DNA. The profile shows 300,000 to 400,000 clones, 85% to 90% of them singletons.

The genes are TRBV12-3 or TRBV12-4 and TRBJ1-1; D may be TRBD1 (5 bases). The sequence came from a man aged 18 to 29 who had recovered from COVID-19. Sequenced: PBMCs or T cells enriched from blood (not recorded which). The CDR3 DNA is TGTGCCAGCAGCCCCGGACAGAACACTGAAGCTTTCTTT. It specifies CASSPGQNTEAFF.